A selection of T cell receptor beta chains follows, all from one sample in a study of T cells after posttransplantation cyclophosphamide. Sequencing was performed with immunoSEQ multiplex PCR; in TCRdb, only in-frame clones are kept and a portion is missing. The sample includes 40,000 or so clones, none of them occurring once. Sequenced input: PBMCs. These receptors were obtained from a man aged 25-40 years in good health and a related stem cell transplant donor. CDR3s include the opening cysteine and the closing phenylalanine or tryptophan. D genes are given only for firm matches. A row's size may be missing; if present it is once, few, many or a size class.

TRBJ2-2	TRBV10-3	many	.	TGTGCCATCAGTACTAGAACCGGGGAGCTGTTTTTT	CAISTRTGELFF
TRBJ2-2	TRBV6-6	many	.	TGTGCCAGCAGTTACTACATAGACACGAACACCGGGGAGCTGTTTTTT	CASSYYIDTNTGELFF
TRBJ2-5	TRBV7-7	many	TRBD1	TGTGCTAGCAGCTTAGAGGGGGCAAAGACCCAGTACTTC	CASSLEGAKTQYF
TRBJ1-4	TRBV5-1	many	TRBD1	TGCGCCAGCAGCGTCGGACAGGGTGATGAAAAACTGTTTTTT	CASSVGQGDEKLFF
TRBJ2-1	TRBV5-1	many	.	TGCGCCAGCAGCGCCGACTTGTACAATGAGCAGTTCTTC	CASSADLYNEQFF
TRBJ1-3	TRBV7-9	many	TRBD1	TGTGCCAGCAGCTCTGGACAGGGGGCAGTTGGAAACACCATATATTTT	CASSSGQGAVGNTIYF
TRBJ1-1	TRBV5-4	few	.	TGTGCCAGCAGCTTGCGGGGGTGGAGGACTGAAGCTTTCTTT	CASSLRGWRTEAFF
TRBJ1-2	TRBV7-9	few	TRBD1	TGTGCCAGCAGCTCGGGACAGGTCCGCTATGGCTACACCTTC	CASSSGQVRYGYTF
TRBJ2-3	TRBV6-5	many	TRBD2	TGTGCCAGCAGTTACTTTCTAGCGGGTACGCAGTATTTT	CASSYFLAGTQYF
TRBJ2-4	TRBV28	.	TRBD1	TGTGCCAGCAGTACGCGACAGGGAGCCAAAAACATTCAGTACTTC	CASSTRQGAKNIQYF
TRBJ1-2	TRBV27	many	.	TGTGCCAGCAGTTTCCGGGGCTATGGCTACACCTTC	CASSFRGYGYTF
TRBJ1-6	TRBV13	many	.	TGTGCCAGCAGCCCCAGGGTCTCCTATAATTCACCCCTCCACTTT	CASSPRVSYNSPLHF
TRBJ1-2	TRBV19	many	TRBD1	TGTGCCAGTAGTGTGGGACAGGGTTGGAACGGCTACACCTTC	CASSVGQGWNGYTF
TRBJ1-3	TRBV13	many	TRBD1	TGTGCCAGCAGCACTCCGGGACAGGGTTCTGGAAACACCATATATTTT	CASSTPGQGSGNTIYF
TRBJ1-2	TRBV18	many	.	TGTGCCAGCTCTCGGGGTGCGGGGCTGGAAGGCTACACCTTC	CASSRGAGLEGYTF
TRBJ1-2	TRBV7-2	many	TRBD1	TGTGCCAGCAGCTTAGCAGGGCGGACAGGGCATGGCTACACCTTC	CASSLAGRTGHGYTF
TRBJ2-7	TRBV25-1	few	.	TGTGCCAGCAGTGATGCGGGGAACGACTACGAGCAGTACTTC	CASSDAGNDYEQYF